These T cell receptor beta chains were read from a single sample in a study of T cell responses to AZD1222 COVID-19 vaccine. The protocol was immunoSEQ multiplex PCR, while the TCRdb copy is restricted to in-frame clones and leaves out a portion. The sample has fewer than 200,000 clones, approximately 91% seen once. Sample: peripheral blood, taken on day 0 of AZD1222 vaccination. Every receptor here comes from an adult in good health. Each CDR3 is given with its conserved first and last residue. Each record gives: V gene, J gene, CDR3 protein.

V: TRBV20-1; J: TRBJ2-7; CDR3: CSARAKEQYF
V: TRBV5-1; J: TRBJ1-2; CDR3: CASSVDRDRVNGYTF
V: TRBV9; J: TRBJ1-2; CDR3: CASSGSLPDAKRGYGYTF
V: TRBV7-9; J: TRBJ1-4; CDR3: CASSAVWATEKLFF
V: TRBV5-1; J: TRBJ1-1; CDR3: CASSLAASIDTEAFF
V: TRBV29-1; J: TRBJ1-1; CDR3: CSVGQGVSTEAFF
V: TRBV5-1; J: TRBJ2-5; CDR3: CASSLGLPQETQYF
V: TRBV10-3; J: TRBJ1-5; CDR3: CAISESGGGNQPQHF
V: TRBV19; J: TRBJ1-5; CDR3: CASKESNQPQHF
V: TRBV11-2; J: TRBJ2-3; CDR3: CASSWGLSTDTQYF
V: TRBV9; J: TRBJ1-1; CDR3: CASSVSGGTEAFF
V: TRBV5-4; J: TRBJ2-7; CDR3: CASTLAGVNAYEQYF
V: TRBV28; J: TRBJ1-4; CDR3: CASRGGGGYEKLFF
V: TRBV28; J: TRBJ2-7; CDR3: CASSSPGQSPYEQYF
V: TRBV27; J: TRBJ1-1; CDR3: CASSLLLNTEAFF
V: TRBV7-6; J: TRBJ2-3; CDR3: CASSLNQGRTDTQYF
V: TRBV7-2; J: TRBJ1-1; CDR3: CASSLDSRNTEAFF
V: TRBV11-3; J: TRBJ2-1; CDR3: CASSLRDGNEQFF
V: TRBV19; J: TRBJ1-1; CDR3: CASSMFSRQTTEAFF
V: TRBV2; J: TRBJ2-7; CDR3: CASSMRPSRGNEQYF
V: TRBV5-1; J: TRBJ2-2; CDR3: CASSSRQTRNTGELFF
V: TRBV5-8; J: TRBJ1-3; CDR3: CASSLDLWGATGNTIYF
V: TRBV19; J: TRBJ2-7; CDR3: CASSMNRDYEQYF
V: TRBV9; J: TRBJ1-1; CDR3: CASSVGGTMTEAFF